This passage covers 5 T cell receptor beta chains from one sample sequenced in a study of cytomegalovirus exposure and HLA in healthy donors. The data were produced by immunoSEQ multiplex PCR, yet TCRdb's version contains in-frame clones alone and is incomplete. The table has fewer than 200,000 clones, 90% to 97% seen once; the top ten hold roughly 0.83%. Sequencing used PBMCs. These receptors were collected from a woman between 18 and 29 years old in good health and CMV-seronegative.

V is TRBV25-1 and J is TRBJ2-2; 7 positions agree with TRBD2. Germline CDR1 is MGHDK and CDR2 is SYGVNS. V was pared by 6 bases and J by 5 bases, with 0 bases of the junction left unmatched. This CDR3 is built from 12 residues. CDR3 nucleotides: TGTGCCAGCAGCGGGGGGACCGGGGAGCTGTTTTTT. Amino acids: CASSGGTGELFF.

This clone was found once. This chain links TRBV5-4 with TRBJ1-6, with 7 bases lining up with TRBD1. The V and J ends lost 5 bases and 2 bases, in that order; junction bases with no gene match: 7. CDR1 is SGHNT and CDR2 is YYREEE in the germline V gene (reference sequence). The CDR3 loop spans 16 amino acids. CDR3 amino acids: CASRKTGVTYNSPLHF. The CDR3 DNA is TGTGCCAGCAGAAAAACAGGGGTGACCTATAATTCACCCCTCCACTTT.

The chain employs TRBV4-2 and TRBJ1-5; maybe TRBD1 (6 bases). Trimming removed 2 bases from V and 0 bases from J, with 20 bases in between. Germline values: CDR1 LGHNA, CDR2 YNFKEQ. The CDR3 has 19 residues. The CDR3: CASSQSPADSQYSNQPQHF. The DNA of the CDR3 is TGTGCCAGCAGCCAATCCCCCGCGGACAGCCAGTATAGCAATCAGCCCCAGCATTTT.

The rearrangement uses TRBV7-2 and TRBJ2-7; 9 bases agree with TRBD2. J gave up 7 bases and V 5 bases, and 12 bases lay outside the gene matches. The germline gives CDR1 SGHTA, CDR2 FQGNSA. The CDR3 covers 15 residues. The DNA of the CDR3 is TGTGCCAGCAGCCTGCGGGGGGGTACGGGTGAGGAGCAGTACTTC. Translation: CASSLRGGTGEEQYF.

V and J are TRBV10-1 and TRBJ2-7, with a tentative D call TRBD2 (5 bases). The CDR3 has 13 residues. Trimming stripped 6 bases from V and 1 base from J, with 10 bases between. Germline CDR1 WNHNN, CDR2 SYGVQD (reference sequence). The CDR3 DNA sequence: TGCGCCAGCAGGGGGAGCGATTCCTACGAGCAGTACTTC. It yields the protein CASRGSDSYEQYF.